This T cell receptor (beta chain) comes out of a study of shared clonotypes between healthy human individuals. Study at large: The donors, two women and a few men, were aged 18 to 49. The plates for each donor numbered three CD4 naive, three CD4 memory, two CD8 naive and one CD8 memory.

As defined, naive CD8 cells were CD45RO-negative and positively selected for CCR7, with terminally differentiated effector memory CD45RA+ cells excluded. Adults of Caucasian background living in Nashville, Tennessee made up all donors. CDR1 and CDR2 from the germline V gene are SGDLS and YYNGEE. The length of the CDR3 is 14 residues. V lost 3 bases and J lost 5, with 15 bases in between. The sorted-subset replicate PCRs were given roughly 190 ng DNA, which is about 30,000 T cell genomes. Using immunoSEQ multiplex PCR, the repertoire was profiled, and TCRdb retains in-frame clones only, with some absent. The sample yields about 2 million clones, over 85% seen once.

Sequencing was performed on naive CD8+ T cells sorted from blood. This chain connects TRBV9 to TRBJ2-7; D is ambiguous. This sequence was found in a man aged 18 to 29 in good health. CDR3 sequence (DNA): TGTGCCAGCAGCGGAGACTTGTCTTTCCACGAGCAGTACTTC. The encoded protein is CASSGDLSFHEQYF.